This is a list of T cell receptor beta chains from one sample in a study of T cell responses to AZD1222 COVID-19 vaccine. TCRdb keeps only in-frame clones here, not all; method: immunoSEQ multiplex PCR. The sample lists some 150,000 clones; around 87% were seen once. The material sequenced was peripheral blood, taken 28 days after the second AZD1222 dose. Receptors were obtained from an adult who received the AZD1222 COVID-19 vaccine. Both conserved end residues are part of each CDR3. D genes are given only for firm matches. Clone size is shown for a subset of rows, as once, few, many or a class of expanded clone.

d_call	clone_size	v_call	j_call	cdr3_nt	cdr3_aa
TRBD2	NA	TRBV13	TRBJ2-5	TGTGCCAGCAGCCGGACTAGCGGGAGTCGGGAGACCCAGTACTTC	CASSRTSGSRETQYF
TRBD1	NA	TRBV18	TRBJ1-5	TGTGCCAGCTCCCTAGGAGCCGGGACAGGGAGCAATCAGCCCCAGCATTTT	CASSLGAGTGSNQPQHF
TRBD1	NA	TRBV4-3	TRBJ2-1	TGCGCCAGCAGCCAGGAAGTTTCGGACAGGGGAGGGAGCAATGAGCAGTTCTTC	CASSQEVSDRGGSNEQFF
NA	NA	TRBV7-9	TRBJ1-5	TGTGCCAGCAGCTTAGGGTCCGGAAGCGGTAATCAGCCCCAGCATTTT	CASSLGSGSGNQPQHF
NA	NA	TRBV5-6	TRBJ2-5	TGTGCCAGCAGCCCCTTGAGGTTTTATGGGGGCGCGCAGGAGACCCAGTACTTC	CASSPLRFYGGAQETQYF
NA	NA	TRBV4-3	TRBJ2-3	TGCGCCAGCAGCCCCCGGGGAGCAAAGAGCACAGATACGCAGTATTTT	CASSPRGAKSTDTQYF
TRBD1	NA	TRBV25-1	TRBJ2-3	TGTGCCAGCAGTGATCTTAGACAGGGGAAAGGAGATACGCAGTATTTT	CASSDLRQGKGDTQYF
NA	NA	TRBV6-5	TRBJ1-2	TGTGCCAGCAGTTATTTACTGGGAGGGGTCGGAGGCTACACCTTC	CASSYLLGGVGGYTF
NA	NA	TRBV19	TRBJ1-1	TGTGCCAGTAGTATGACGTACAGGGCTACTGAAGCTTTCTTT	CASSMTYRATEAFF
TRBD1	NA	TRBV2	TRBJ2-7	TGTGCCAGCAGCGCAGGGGCAGGGGGCCCCTACGAGCAGTACTTC	CASSAGAGGPYEQYF
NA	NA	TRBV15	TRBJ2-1	TGTGCCACCAGCAGAGTATCGGGGGCCATCGATGAGCAGTTCTTC	CATSRVSGAIDEQFF
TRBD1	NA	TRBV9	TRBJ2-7	TGTGCCAGCAGCGTAGTCCAGGGGGCTCATGAGCAGTACTTC	CASSVVQGAHEQYF
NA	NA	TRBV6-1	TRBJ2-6	TGTGCCAGCAGTGAAAGGGCCGGGTCTGGGGCCAACGTCCTGACTTTC	CASSERAGSGANVLTF
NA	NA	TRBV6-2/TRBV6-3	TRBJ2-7	TGTGCCAGCAGTTCCCTGCCCTACGAGCAGTACTTC	CASSSLPYEQYF
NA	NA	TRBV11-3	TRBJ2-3	TGTGCCAGCAGCTCCAGATCGGATACGCAGTATTTT	CASSSRSDTQYF
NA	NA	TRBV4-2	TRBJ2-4	TGTGCCAGCAGCCAAGAGCCCGGGGTGGGCAAAAACATTCAGTACTTC	CASSQEPGVGKNIQYF
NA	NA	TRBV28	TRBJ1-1	TGTGCCAGCAGTAAGATGACTGAAGCTTTCTTT	CASSKMTEAFF
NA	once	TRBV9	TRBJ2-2	TGTGCCAGCAGCAGGGGGACTTCCAACACCGGGGAGCTGTTTTTT	CASSRGTSNTGELFF
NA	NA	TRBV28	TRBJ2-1	TGTGCCACCTACTCTACAGGTAGCGATGAGCAGTTCTTC	CATYSTGSDEQFF
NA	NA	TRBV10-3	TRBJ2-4	TGTGCCATCAGTGGTCAGTTAACAAACATTCAGTACTTC	CAISGQLTNIQYF
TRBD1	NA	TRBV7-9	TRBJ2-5	TGTGCCAGCAGCTTAGGACAGGGGGAGGGAGAGACCCAGTACTTC	CASSLGQGEGETQYF
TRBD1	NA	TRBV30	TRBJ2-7	TGTGCCTGGAGTGCCTGGGACAGGAGCTACGAGCAGTACTTC	CAWSAWDRSYEQYF
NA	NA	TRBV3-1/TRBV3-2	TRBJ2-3	TGTGCCAGCAGCCAAGAATTCCGCGGGGGCGACGGCACAGATACGCAGTATTTT	CASSQEFRGGDGTDTQYF
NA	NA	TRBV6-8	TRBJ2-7	TGTGCCAGCAGTTACTTACTAGCTAATTCCTACGAGCAGTACTTC	CASSYLLANSYEQYF
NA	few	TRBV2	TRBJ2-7	TGTGCCAGCTCCGGAGTTTTGAGCTCCTACGAGCAGTACTTC	CASSGVLSSYEQYF
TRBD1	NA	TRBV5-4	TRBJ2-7	TGTGCCAGCAGCTTGGTAGGGGGCCCCTCCTACGAGCAGTACTTC	CASSLVGGPSYEQYF
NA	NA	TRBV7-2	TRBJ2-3	TGTGCCAGCAGCTATGTGGGACCGGCAGATACGCAGTATTTT	CASSYVGPADTQYF
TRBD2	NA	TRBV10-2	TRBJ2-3	TGCGCCAGCAGTGATCTAGCGGGACGCACAGATACGCAGTATTTT	CASSDLAGRTDTQYF
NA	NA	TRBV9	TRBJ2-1	TGTGCCAGCAGCGTAGGACAGGCCTACAATGAGCAGTTCTTC	CASSVGQAYNEQFF
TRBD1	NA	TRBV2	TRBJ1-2	TGTGCCAGCAGGGAGGGACAGAACTATGGCTACACCTTC	CASREGQNYGYTF
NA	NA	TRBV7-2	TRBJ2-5	TGTGCCAGCAGCTTAGGAGGTTTGGAGACCCAGTACTTC	CASSLGGLETQYF
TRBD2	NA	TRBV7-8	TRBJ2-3	TGTGCCAGCAGCCGTCGTATAGCGGGAGGGCCGGATTTT	CASSRRIAGGPDF
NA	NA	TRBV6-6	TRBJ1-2	TGTGCCAGCACCACCGGGACTAAGGGCTACACCTTC	CASTTGTKGYTF
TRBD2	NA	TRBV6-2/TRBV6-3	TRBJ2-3	TGTGCCAGCAGCTTCCTTAGCGGGAGGGGCACAGATACGCAGTATTTT	CASSFLSGRGTDTQYF
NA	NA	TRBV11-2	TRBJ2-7	TGTGCCAGCAAGTATCAGTCCTCCTACGAGCAGTACTTC	CASKYQSSYEQYF
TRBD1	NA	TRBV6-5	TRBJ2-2	TGTGCCAGCGCGTCAGGGGGCGCCGGGGAGCTGTTTTTT	CASASGGAGELFF
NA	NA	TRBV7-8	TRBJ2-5	TGTGCCAGCAGCTCGATAAGGTTCGGAGTTGTGGTGGAGGCGGAGACCCAGTACTTC	CASSSIRFGVVVEAETQYF
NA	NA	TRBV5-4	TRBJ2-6	TGTGCCAGCAGCTTGGCCGGGGACTCTGGGGCCAACGTCCTGACTTTC	CASSLAGDSGANVLTF
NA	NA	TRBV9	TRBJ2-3	TGTGCCAGCAGCCCATGGAGCGGGTTCACAGATACGCAGTATTTT	CASSPWSGFTDTQYF
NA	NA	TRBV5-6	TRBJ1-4	TGTGCCAGCAGCTTGGATGCCAGGGTGGATGAAAAACTGTTTTTT	CASSLDARVDEKLFF
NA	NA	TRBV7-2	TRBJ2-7	TGTGCCAGCAGCTTATCGGGACGACTATACGAGCAGTACTTC	CASSLSGRLYEQYF
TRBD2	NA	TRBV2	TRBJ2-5	TGTGCCAGCAGTGAAGCCGGACTAGCCGGAGAGACCCAGTACTTC	CASSEAGLAGETQYF
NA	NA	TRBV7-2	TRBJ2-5	TGTGCCAGCAGCTTAATTACAGAGACCCAGTACTTC	CASSLITETQYF
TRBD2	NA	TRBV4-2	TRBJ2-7	TGTGCCAGCAGCCCCGGGAGGGAGTCAGGGCTTCAGTACTTC	CASSPGRESGLQYF
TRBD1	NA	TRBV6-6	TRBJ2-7	TGTGCCAGCGAGGACAGGGGGGGCTACGAGCAGTACTTC	CASEDRGGYEQYF
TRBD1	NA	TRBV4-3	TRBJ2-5	TGCGCCAGCAGCCAGGGGACAGGGGGAGGGCAAGAGACCCAGTACTTC	CASSQGTGGGQETQYF
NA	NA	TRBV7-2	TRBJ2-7	TGTGCCAGCAGAACCCCACCCAACGAGCAGTACTTC	CASRTPPNEQYF
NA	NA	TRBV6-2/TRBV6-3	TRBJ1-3	TGTGCCAGCAGTTCCGGGACGGTGAGCTCTGGAAACACCATATATTTT	CASSSGTVSSGNTIYF
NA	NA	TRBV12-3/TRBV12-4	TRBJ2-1	TGTGCCAGCACCACCAAACGTGGGCAGTTCTTC	CASTTKRGQFF
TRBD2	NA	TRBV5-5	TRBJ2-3	TGTGCCAGCAGCTTGGATACCGGGGGGGATACGCAGTATTTT	CASSLDTGGDTQYF
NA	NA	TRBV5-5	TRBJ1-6	TGTGCCAGCAGCACATGGCCCGAGGGTAATTCACCCCTCCACTTT	CASSTWPEGNSPLHF
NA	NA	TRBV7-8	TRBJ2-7	TGTGCCAGCAGCACCCCGGGCGGGGGCCAGGGGTACGAGCAGTACTTC	CASSTPGGGQGYEQYF
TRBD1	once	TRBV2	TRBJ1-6	TGTGCCAGCAGTGAAATTGGACAGGGGAATTCACCCCTCCACTTT	CASSEIGQGNSPLHF
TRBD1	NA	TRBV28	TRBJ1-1	TGTGCCAGCTGGGACAGGGCAGCCCGGAACACTGAAGCTTTCTTT	CASWDRAARNTEAFF
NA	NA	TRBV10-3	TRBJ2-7	TGTGCCATCAGTGAGTCGACTTTGCGGGACTCCTACGAGCAGTACTTC	CAISESTLRDSYEQYF
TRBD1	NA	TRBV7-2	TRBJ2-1	TGTGCCAGCAGCTTACAACCCTGGGACAGCGACAATGAGCAGTTCTTC	CASSLQPWDSDNEQFF
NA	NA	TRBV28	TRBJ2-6	TGTGCCAGCAGTTTATACTCTGGGGCCAACGTCCTGACTTTC	CASSLYSGANVLTF
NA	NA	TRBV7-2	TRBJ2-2	TGTGCCAGCAGCTTAGACGCAGGGGCGCAATCCGGGGAGCTGTTTTTT	CASSLDAGAQSGELFF
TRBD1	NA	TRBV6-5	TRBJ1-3	TGTGCCACCGGACAGGGCAACTCTGGAAACACCATATATTTT	CATGQGNSGNTIYF